The 26 T cell receptor beta chains given below trace back to one sample, sequenced in a study of cytotoxic CD8 clonotypes in ibrutinib-treated CLL. The protocol was immunoSEQ multiplex PCR, while the TCRdb copy is restricted to in-frame clones and leaves out a portion. The sample has over 65,000 clones, about four fifths seen once. Material: PBMCs, obtained after 12 months of ibrutinib treatment. These receptors originate from a human donor with chronic lymphocytic leukemia.

The V and J genes are TRBV7-3 and TRBJ2-3; 8 nucleotides agree with TRBD2. V was clipped by 7 bases and J by 10 bases; unmatched bases: 10. CDR1 SGHTA and CDR2 FQGTGA come from the germline V gene. The CDR3 runs to 13 residues. The DNA for the CDR3 is TGTGCCAGCACGGCTAGCGGAGCGGGGGCGCAGTATTTT. Protein: CASTASGAGAQYF.

This clone has a single count. The chain links TRBV19 to TRBJ2-5; D uncertain. CDR1 LNHDA and CDR2 SQIVND come from the germline V gene (reference sequence). V was pared by 6 bases and J by 2 bases, with 13 bases between. The CDR3 consists of 14 residues. CDR3 bases: TGTGCCAGTAGCCCGACCGGGCCGCAAGAGACCCAGTACTTC. Translation: CASSPTGPQETQYF.

The chain carries TRBV4-3 and TRBJ2-7, with TRBD1 as a possible D gene (7 bases). V was shortened by 4 bases and J by 6 bases, with 13 bases between the two germline ends. CDR1 is LGHNA, CDR2 YSLEER, per germline. There are 13 residues in the CDR3. The DNA for the CDR3 is TGCGCCAGCAGCCCCCAGGGGGGAGGCGAGCAGTACTTC. Residues: CASSPQGGGEQYF.

The chain recombines TRBV5-6 with TRBJ1-2, with unresolved D. CDR1 SGHDT and CDR2 YYEEEE come from the germline V gene. The ends were cut back, 2 bases at V and 11 bases at J, with 10 bases in the middle. The CDR3 consists of 11 residues. The CDR3 sequence: CASSFRGLYTF. The CDR3, as DNA: TGTGCCAGCAGCTTCCGGGGTCTATACACCTTC.

This sequence joins TRBV19 and TRBJ1-5; tentative D call: TRBD1 (5 bases). The CDR3 has 14 amino acids. With 5 bases removed from V and 5 bases from J, the gap between germline ends came to 13 bases. Germline-derived CDR1 and CDR2 are LNHDA and SQIVND (reference sequence). CDR3 protein: CASSPPQEYQPQHF. Here the CDR3 DNA reads TGTGCCAGTAGTCCTCCACAGGAATATCAGCCCCAGCATTTT.

The rearrangement joins TRBV25-1 to TRBJ2-3; 11 nucleotides match TRBD1. This CDR3 has 13 amino acids. V was pared by 8 bases and J by 6 bases, with 4 bases of the junction left unmatched. Germline CDR1 and CDR2: MGHDK and SYGVNS. The CDR3 reads CASGDRGVDTQYF. CDR3 DNA: TGTGCCAGCGGGGACAGGGGGGTGGATACGCAGTATTTT.

The chain employs TRBV27 and TRBJ1-5; TRBD1 might be the D (5 bases). Germline CDR1 and CDR2: MNHEY and SMNVEV (reference sequence). Trimming shortened V by 2 bases and J by 6 bases, and 14 bases separated the two germline ends. CDR3 size: 15 residues. As DNA, the CDR3 is TGTGCCAGCAGTTTAGTTCGGGGGGTGGGTCAGCCCCAGCATTTT. Amino acid sequence: CASSLVRGVGQPQHF.

CDR3 loop: CASSLQGAGEQYF. DNA of the CDR3: TGTGCCAGCAGCCTGCAGGGGGCCGGGGAGCAGTACTTC. The chain employs TRBV7-2 and TRBJ2-7; 8 positions agree with TRBD1. The CDR3 has 13 amino acids. Germline V CDR1 and CDR2: SGHTA, FQGNSA. The ends lost 5 bases at V and 7 bases at J; junction bases unmatched: 7.

This clone was recorded many times. The V gene is TRBV6-5, the J gene TRBJ2-2, with a weak D call TRBD2 (6 bases). This CDR3 has 16 residues. CDR1 is MNHEY and CDR2 is SVGAGI in the germline V gene. Trimming pared 2 bases from V and 0 bases from J, leaving 10 bases between. This chain's CDR3 is CASSYPGGPNTGELFF. CDR3 DNA sequence: TGTGCCAGCAGTTACCCCGGGGGACCGAACACCGGGGAGCTGTTTTTT.

The V and J genes are TRBV6-5 and TRBJ1-6, with D tentatively TRBD1 (6 bases). The germline V gene has CDR1 MNHEY and CDR2 SVGAGI. The CDR3 totals 13 residues. V was shortened by 5 bases and J by 10 bases, with 12 bases between the two germline ends. CDR3 nucleotide sequence: TGTGCCAGCAGTCCCCGGGACACCTCACCCCTCCACTTT. It yields the protein CASSPRDTSPLHF.

V gene TRBV5-3 combines with J gene TRBJ2-3; 8 bases fit TRBD2. TRBV5-3 belongs to the ORF category, with a function that is uncertain. This CDR3 has 14 amino acids. V shed 6 bases and J 7 bases; nucleotides not matched to a gene: 10. Written as DNA, the CDR3 is TGTGCCAGAAACCCCCGGGGGGGAGGGCATACGCAGTATTTT. This sequence encodes CARNPRGGGHTQYF.

As DNA, the CDR3 is TGTGCCAGCAGTTTATCGGGTGCCATGAACACTGAAGCTTTCTTT. Its translation is CASSLSGAMNTEAFF. The chain employs TRBV28 and TRBJ1-1; no definite D call. The CDR3 totals 15 residues. V was clipped by 1 base and J by 0 bases, with 9 bases between them. Germline lookup yields CDR1 MDHEN and CDR2 SYDVKM.

This clone came up once. The chain carries TRBV5-1 and TRBJ1-1; 7 bases are a match to TRBD1. CDR3 size: 14 residues. The ends lost 3 bases at V and 4 bases at J; junction bases unmatched: 6. Germline CDR1 and CDR2: SGHRS and YFSETQ. CDR3 bases: TGCGCCAGCAGCTGGGGCTCAGGGGGCACTGAAGCTTTCTTT. It is translated as CASSWGSGGTEAFF.

This clone was recorded once. The chain couples TRBV4-3 to TRBJ2-5; D unclear. V lost 0 bases and J lost 2, with 10 bases in between. This CDR3 is 15 amino acids long. Germline CDR1 and CDR2: LGHNA and YSLEER. The CDR3 coding sequence is TGCGCCAGCAGCCAAGATTGGGGTAGTCAAGAGACCCAGTACTTC. This codes for CASSQDWGSQETQYF.

This chain connects TRBV4-2 to TRBJ2-2; 8 bases are shared with TRBD2. The junction had 7 bases not matched to a gene; V was cut back by 1 base and J by 6 bases. The CDR3 length is 16 residues. CDR1 and CDR2 from the germline V gene are LGHNA and YNFKEQ. DNA for the CDR3: TGTGCCAGCAGCCAAGCGAGCGGGAGTGGGGCCGGGGAGCTGTTTTTT. It codes for CASSQASGSGAGELFF.

The chain joins TRBV19 to TRBJ2-3; perhaps TRBD2 as D (6 bases). Germline V lookup: CDR1 LNHDA, CDR2 SQIVND (reference sequence). The CDR3 length is 14 residues. V was clipped by 4 bases and J by 0 bases, with 8 bases between them. CDR3 in DNA: TGTGCCAGTAGTACTAGCGCCAGCACAGATACGCAGTATTTT. This gives the protein CASSTSASTDTQYF. Supplemented by reference TRBV19 and TRBJ2-3, the full variable domain reads DGGITQSPKYLFRKEGQNVTLSCEQNLNHDAMYWYRQDPGQGLRLIYYSQIVNDFQKGDIAEGYSVSREKKESFPLTVTSAQKNPTAFYLCASSTSASTDTQYFGPGTRLTVL.

By its share, this clone is medium-sized. The chain uses TRBV28 and TRBJ1-1; weak D call: TRBD1 (5 bases). V was pared by 5 bases and J by 4 bases, with 11 bases between. The CDR3 is made up of 13 amino acids. The V gene's germline CDR1 is MDHEN and CDR2 SYDVKM. This CDR3 is CASSRQRGTEAFF. In DNA form, the CDR3 reads TGTGCCAGCAGTCGACAGAGGGGCACTGAAGCTTTCTTT.

J is TRBJ1-2 and V is TRBV7-9; D possibly corresponds to TRBD1 (5 bases). The CDR3 loop spans 15 amino acids. The ends were cut back, 1 base at V and 9 bases at J, with 18 bases in the middle. The germline V gene encodes CDR1 SEHNR and CDR2 FQNEAQ (reference sequence). CDR3 in amino acids: CASSLGGALVWRYTF. The DNA for the CDR3 is TGTGCCAGCAGCTTAGGAGGGGCCCTCGTCTGGCGCTACACCTTC.

V is TRBV28 and J is TRBJ2-2; 13 positions match TRBD2. There are 16 residues in the CDR3. Germline lookup yields CDR1 MDHEN and CDR2 SYDVKM. V shed 3 bases and J 5 bases; nucleotides not matched to a gene: 3. The CDR3 region is CASSLGGLAGTGELFF. The CDR3 DNA follows: TGTGCCAGCAGTTTGGGGGGACTAGCGGGGACCGGGGAGCTGTTTTTT.

This CDR3 is CASSSQVAVIYEQYF. As DNA, the CDR3 is TGTGCCAGCAGCTCCCAGGTTGCCGTAATCTACGAGCAGTACTTC. The gene calls are TRBV11-2 and TRBJ2-7; D is uncertain. The V end lost 4 bases, the J end lost 3 bases, and 16 bases lay between the germline ends. Looked up from germline, CDR1 is SGHAT and CDR2 is FQNNGV. This CDR3 has 15 residues. The variable domain in full, with the rest retrieved from reference TRBV11-2 and TRBJ2-7, is EAGVAQSPRYKIIEKRQSVAFWCNPISGHATLYWYQQILGQGPKLLIQFQNNGVVDDSQLPKDRFSAERLKGVDSTLKIQPAKLEDSAVYLCASSSQVAVIYEQYFGPGTRLTVT.

The chain uses TRBV5-4 and TRBJ2-5; TRBD2 matches at 10 bases. Germline lookup yields CDR1 SGHNT and CDR2 YYREEE (reference sequence). CDR3 length: 15 amino acids. Germline trimming cut 2 bases from V and 2 bases from J; bases unmatched to any gene: 3. CDR3 bases: TGTGCCAGCAGCTTTTGGACTAGCGGACAAGAGACCCAGTACTTC. Translated, it gives CASSFWTSGQETQYF.

This clone was recorded a few times. V gene TRBV27 combines with J gene TRBJ2-2; D remains unclear. CDR3 length: 12 amino acids. CDR1 is MNHEY, CDR2 SMNVEV, per germline (reference sequence). Trimming left V 5 bases short and J 2 bases short, with 3 bases between. CDR3 sequence: CASSPNTGELFF. CDR3 bases: TGTGCCAGCAGTCCTAACACCGGGGAGCTGTTTTTT.

The J gene is TRBJ2-2, the V gene TRBV7-2, with D perhaps being TRBD1 or TRBD2 (5 bases each). With 3 bases removed from V and 7 bases from J, the gap between germline ends came to 15 bases. Germline CDR1 SGHTA, CDR2 FQGNSA. The CDR3 spans 15 residues. The CDR3 here is CASSLGPPVGGELFF. CDR3 coding DNA: TGTGCCAGCAGCTTGGGACCGCCGGTGGGCGGGGAGCTGTTTTTT.

The chain combines TRBV7-2 with TRBJ1-1; 8 bases align to TRBD1. The CDR3 spans 17 residues. Germline loops: CDR1 SGHTA, CDR2 FQGNSA. Germline trimming cut 5 bases from V and 4 bases from J; bases unmatched to any gene: 15. The CDR3 here is CASSPRVLTGVGTEAFF. CDR3 in DNA: TGTGCCAGCAGCCCTAGGGTTCTGACAGGGGTGGGCACTGAAGCTTTCTTT. The full variable domain, its missing parts supplied by reference TRBV7-2 and TRBJ1-1, is GAGVSQSPSNKVTEKGKDVELRCDPISGHTALYWYRQSLGQGLEFLIYFQGNSAPDKSGLPSDRFSAERTGGSVSTLTIQRTQQEDSAVYLCASSPRVLTGVGTEAFFGQGTRLTVV.

The chain is built from TRBV19 and TRBJ1-4; D call uncertain. The CDR3 is made up of 15 amino acids. The ends were cut back, 3 bases at V and 8 bases at J, with 16 bases in the middle. Per the germline V gene, CDR1 is LNHDA and CDR2 is SQIVND (reference sequence). The CDR3 spells CASSMDTPRKEKLFF. The CDR3 bases are TGTGCCAGTAGTATGGATACCCCTCGGAAGGAAAAACTGTTTTTT.

CDR3 sequence (DNA): TGTGCCAGCAGCACCCACCGGACAGGGGGGGGCTATGGCTACACCTTC. Encoded protein: CASSTHRTGGGYGYTF. V is TRBV7-9 and J is TRBJ1-2; 10 nucleotides match TRBD1. CDR1 is SEHNR and CDR2 is FQNEAQ in the germline V gene (reference sequence). The CDR3 totals 16 residues. Losses at the gene ends were 5 bases for V and 4 bases for J; bases not matched to a gene: 10. Together with reference TRBV7-9 and TRBJ1-2, the CDR3 gives the full variable domain: DTGVSQNPRHKITKRGQNVTFRCDPISEHNRLYWYRQTLGQGPEFLTYFQNEAQLEKSRLLSDRFSAERPKGSFSTLEIQRTEQGDSAMYLCASSTHRTGGGYGYTFGSGTRLTVV.